Below, 28 T cell receptor beta chains from the same sample are listed, as sequenced in a study of blood T cell repertoires in COVID-19. The data were produced by immunoSEQ multiplex PCR, yet TCRdb's version contains in-frame clones alone and is incomplete. The sample has 110,000 or so clones, approximately 81% seen once; the top ten hold approximately 13%. Sequencing was performed on peripheral blood. All receptors come from a human donor in a cohort sampled during active COVID-19.

This clone has only one observation. This rearrangement joins TRBV7-2 to TRBJ1-5; 7 bases line up with TRBD1. This CDR3 has 15 amino acids. The V gene end was trimmed by 5 bases and the J gene end by 5 bases; junction bases not matched to a gene: 9. Germline values: CDR1 SGHTA, CDR2 FQGNSA. CDR3 sequence reads: CASSAGRDSYQPQHF. The CDR3 region has the DNA TGTGCCAGCAGCGCAGGCCGGGACAGCTATCAGCCCCAGCATTTT. Using reference TRBV7-2 and TRBJ1-5 for the parts outside the CDR3, the full variable domain is GAGVSQSPSNKVTEKGKDVELRCDPISGHTALYWYRQSLGQGLEFLIYFQGNSAPDKSGLPSDRFSAERTGGSVSTLTIQRTQQEDSAVYLCASSAGRDSYQPQHFGDGTRLSIL.

The genes are TRBV30 and TRBJ2-3, with 7 bases fitting TRBD2. The CDR3 loop spans 16 amino acids. V lost 0 bases, J lost 5 bases, and 11 bases stayed unmatched. Germline V gene lookup returns CDR1 GTSNPN and CDR2 SVGIG (reference sequence). CDR3 loop: CAWSVWGGGERDTQYF. CDR3 bases: TGTGCCTGGAGTGTATGGGGGGGAGGAGAGAGAGATACGCAGTATTTT. The full variable domain, in which reference TRBV30 and TRBJ2-3 provide the parts outside the CDR3, is SQTIHQWPATLVQPVGSPLSLECTVEGTSNPNLYWYRQAAGRGLQLLFYSVGIGQISSEVPQNLSASRPQDRQFILSSKKLLLSDSGFYLCAWSVWGGGERDTQYFGPGTRLTVL.

The chain has TRBV3-1 (or the pseudogene TRBV3-2) and TRBJ2-1; 9 bases match TRBD2. The CDR3 spans 15 residues. J lost 2 bases, V lost 4 bases, and 3 bases had no gene match. Per germline, CDR1 LGHDT and CDR2 YNNKEL (reference sequence). The CDR3 loop reads CASSRGGAAYNEQFF. The CDR3 DNA reads TGTGCCAGCAGCCGCGGGGGGGCCGCCTACAATGAGCAGTTCTTC.

The chain employs TRBV7-3 and TRBJ2-1, with TRBD1 matching over 9 bases. Germline V CDR1 and CDR2: SGHTA, FQGTGA. CDR3 length equals 15 residues. V shed 4 bases, J shed 4 bases, and the junction held 5 bases outside the gene matches. The CDR3 is CASSSGQGIYNEQFF. The CDR3 nucleotides are TGTGCCAGCAGCTCAGGACAGGGGATATACAATGAGCAGTTCTTC.

V usage is TRBV3-1 (or the pseudogene TRBV3-2) and J usage is TRBJ2-2; 12 bases line up with TRBD2. With V trimmed by 4 bases and J by 5 bases, 5 bases remained unmatched. The CDR3 contains 16 residues. The germline V gene encodes CDR1 LGHDT and CDR2 YNNKEL (reference sequence). This chain's CDR3 is CASSRALAGGTGELFF. CDR3 sequence (DNA): TGTGCCAGCAGCCGTGCCCTAGCGGGGGGGACCGGGGAGCTGTTTTTT.

The V gene is TRBV7-8, the J gene TRBJ2-7; maybe TRBD2 (5 bases). The CDR3 is made up of 12 amino acids. Germline CDR1 reads SGHVS; CDR2 reads FQNEAQ. Trimming removed 2 bases at V and 6 bases at J, with 8 bases between. The CDR3, as DNA: TGTGCCAGCAGCTTAACTAGTTCCGAGCAGTACTTC. It translates to CASSLTSSEQYF.

The V gene is TRBV2, the J gene TRBJ2-7; the match to TRBD1 covers 10 bases. This CDR3 spans 14 amino acids. Germline lookup yields CDR1 SNHLY and CDR2 FYNNEI. The V gene end was trimmed by 6 bases and the J gene end by 8 bases; junction bases not matched to a gene: 10. CDR3 nucleotides: TGTGCCAGCAGGGACGACAGGGGGCACTTCCAGCAGTACTTC. It translates to CASRDDRGHFQQYF.

This chain uses TRBV7-2 with TRBJ2-7; D is unresolved. The CDR3 runs 14 residues. V was trimmed by 1 base and J by 0 bases, leaving 7 bases between them. CDR1 is SGHTA and CDR2 is FQGNSA in the germline V gene. CDR3: CASSLVVSSYEQYF. The DNA for the CDR3 is TGTGCCAGCAGCTTAGTTGTCAGCTCCTACGAGCAGTACTTC.

The rearrangement uses TRBV5-1 and TRBJ1-6, with 8 bases fitting TRBD1. The junction had 10 bases not matched to a gene; V was cut back by 4 bases and J by 7 bases. The CDR3 totals 16 residues. Germline CDR1 and CDR2: SGHRS and YFSETQ. CDR3 nucleotides: TGCGCCAGCAGCCCGACAGGGGTTGGATCCAATTCACCCCTCCACTTT. Its translation is CASSPTGVGSNSPLHF.

J is TRBJ2-1 and V is TRBV19, with 9 bases that match TRBD2. The CDR3 extends over 16 amino acids. V lost 3 bases to trimming and J lost 6 bases; unmatched junction nucleotides: 9. Germline V CDR1 and CDR2: LNHDA, SQIVND (reference sequence). The CDR3 here is CASSIPSAGGSNEQFF. CDR3 nucleotides: TGTGCCAGTAGTATCCCCTCAGCGGGGGGTTCCAATGAGCAGTTCTTC.

The chain combines TRBV7-2 with TRBJ2-2, with 8 bases matching TRBD2. CDR1 SGHTA and CDR2 FQGNSA come from the germline V gene. The CDR3 totals 15 residues. Trimming took 5 bases from V and 6 from J; bases not matched to a gene: 8. The CDR3 sequence: CASSPAGGAAGELFF. CDR3 coding DNA: TGTGCCAGCAGCCCCGCCGGGGGGGCCGCCGGGGAGCTGTTTTTT.

CDR3 DNA: TGTGCCAGCAGCTTAGTCTGGACAGGGGTCTACGAGCAGTACTTC. It translates to CASSLVWTGVYEQYF. The V call is TRBV7-2, the J call TRBJ2-7; 9 bases line up with TRBD1. Unmatched junction bases numbered 4, after V lost 1 base and J lost 3 bases. The germline V gene has CDR1 SGHTA and CDR2 FQGNSA. This CDR3 region has 15 residues. Drawing the rest from reference TRBV7-2 and TRBJ2-7, the complete variable domain is GAGVSQSPSNKVTEKGKDVELRCDPISGHTALYWYRQSLGQGLEFLIYFQGNSAPDKSGLPSDRFSAERTGGSVSTLTIQRTQQEDSAVYLCASSLVWTGVYEQYFGPGTRLTVT.

The chain couples TRBV4-3 to TRBJ2-3; 8 positions agree with TRBD2. J gave up 2 bases and V 4 bases, and 23 bases lay outside the gene matches. The CDR3 spans 21 residues. CDR1 and CDR2 (germline): LGHNA, YSLEER. The CDR3 nucleotides are TGCGCCAGCAGCCCCACCCGACTAGCGCTAAACCCACAAGGAACCACAGATACGCAGTATTTT. This gives the protein CASSPTRLALNPQGTTDTQYF.

At least ten counts were recorded for this clone. J is TRBJ1-1 and V is TRBV7-9; maybe TRBD1 (6 bases). Between the trimmed V and J ends, which lost 4 bases and 0 bases, there was a span of 9 bases. The CDR3 is made up of 14 amino acids. Germline-derived CDR1 and CDR2 are SEHNR and FQNEAQ (reference sequence). This CDR3 is CASSSWTVNTEAFF. The CDR3, as DNA: TGTGCCAGCAGCTCTTGGACAGTGAACACTGAAGCTTTCTTT.

This chain uses TRBV21-1 with TRBJ1-2; TRBD1, the D gene given by the table, was not confirmed from the DNA. TRBV21-1 is deemed a pseudogene. This CDR3 is built from 15 residues. The CDR3 is CASSKAKGFDYGYTF. The CDR3 DNA reads as TGTGCCAGCAGCAAAGCCAAGGGGTTCGACTATGGCTACACCTTC.

The J gene is TRBJ2-3, the V gene TRBV6-2 or TRBV6-3; TRBD2 matches 8 bases. Germline CDR1 reads MNHEY; CDR2 reads SVGEGT. The CDR3 totals 15 residues. The V and J ends lost 4 bases and 6 bases, in that order; junction bases with no gene match: 9. DNA of the CDR3: TGTGCCAGCAGTTCGGTGCGGGGGGCCTCTGATACGCAGTATTTT. This translates into CASSSVRGASDTQYF.

The chain recombines TRBV18 with TRBJ2-1; 10 bases are a match to TRBD2. Looked up from germline, CDR1 is KGHSH and CDR2 is LQKENI. Trimming took 3 bases from V and 0 from J; bases not matched to a gene: 8. The CDR3 sequence is 18 residues long. The CDR3 nucleotides are TGTGCCAGCTCACCGGCGACTAGCGGGTGGAGCTCCTACAATGAGCAGTTCTTC. This codes for CASSPATSGWSSYNEQFF.

V and J are TRBV6-6 and TRBJ2-7; tentatively, D is TRBD1 (5 bases). Germline V gives CDR1 MNHNY, CDR2 SVGAGI (reference sequence). V was pared by 5 bases and J by 1 base, with 18 bases between. The CDR3 has 16 residues. This CDR3 reads CASSRRVQGRSYEQYF. The CDR3 DNA sequence: TGTGCCAGCAGTCGACGCGTGCAGGGAAGGTCCTACGAGCAGTACTTC.

The chain employs TRBV6-5 and TRBJ2-7, with D unclear. Germline V gene lookup returns CDR1 MNHEY and CDR2 SVGAGI. The CDR3 extends over 13 amino acids. V lost 4 bases to trimming and J lost 3 bases, with 10 bases between them. For the CDR3, the DNA is TGTGCCAGCAGTTTGTACAGAAGCTACGAGCAGTACTTC. Protein: CASSLYRSYEQYF.

This sequence joins TRBV6-2 or TRBV6-3 and TRBJ2-1; perhaps TRBD1 as D (6 bases). CDR1 is MNHEY, CDR2 SVGEGT, per germline. V was trimmed by 4 bases and J by 1 base, leaving 17 bases between them. The CDR3 has 17 residues. The CDR3 region is CASSSILKGGSYNEQFF. The CDR3 DNA reads TGTGCCAGCAGTTCTATTCTTAAAGGGGGATCCTACAATGAGCAGTTCTTC.

The chain couples TRBV5-1 to TRBJ1-2; D is uncertain. CDR1 is SGHRS, CDR2 YFSETQ, per germline. V lost 2 bases and J 0 bases, leaving 17 bases between the germline ends. The CDR3 has 17 amino acids. CDR3 in DNA: TGCGCCAGCAGCTTCGGGATAGACCTCGAGCCTAACTATGGCTACACCTTC. Amino acids: CASSFGIDLEPNYGYTF.

This clone was picked up one time. The chain recombines TRBV7-9 with TRBJ2-2, with 7 positions matching TRBD2. The CDR3 extends over 13 amino acids. The J segment lost 6 bases and the V segment lost 3 bases, leaving 1 base of the junction unmatched. Germline V gene data show CDR1 as SEHNR and CDR2 as FQNEAQ (reference sequence). The DNA of the CDR3 is TGTGCCAGCAGCTTCACTAGCGCCGGGGAGCTGTTTTTT. Translated, it gives CASSFTSAGELFF.

V usage is TRBV7-8 and J usage is TRBJ1-1; D gene unclear. The CDR3 has 12 residues. V was cut by 5 bases and J by 9 bases, with 13 bases left in between. The V gene's germline CDR1 is SGHVS and CDR2 FQNEAQ. CDR3 DNA sequence: TGTGCCAGCAGCCCCATCTCCACACAAGCTTTCTTT. Residues: CASSPISTQAFF.

The chain carries TRBV20-1 and TRBJ2-3; D is unresolved. Deletions cut 6 bases from V and 3 bases from J, with 7 bases between. This CDR3 is 11 amino acids long. Germline V gene lookup returns CDR1 DFQATT and CDR2 SNEGSKA (reference sequence). As DNA, the CDR3 is TGCAGTGCCGAGCTAACAGATACGCAGTATTTT. Translation gives CSAELTDTQYF.

The chain links TRBV23-1 to TRBJ1-5, with 7 nucleotides matching TRBD1. TRBV23-1 is an open reading frame, and its role is uncertain. The CDR3 consists of 20 residues. The V segment lost 0 bases and the J segment 2 bases; nucleotides outside the gene matches: 16. In DNA, the CDR3 is TGCGCCAGCAGTCAATCCCTCAGGGGGAACAGGGGTTCGCGCAATCAGCCCCAGCATTTT. It specifies CASSQSLRGNRGSRNQPQHF.

The V gene is TRBV11-2, the J gene TRBJ1-1; no clear D gene. Germline V gives CDR1 SGHAT, CDR2 FQNNGV. The V gene lost 0 bases and the J gene lost 7 bases, with 9 bases spanning the gap. There are 13 residues in the CDR3. Here the CDR3 DNA reads TGTGCCAGCAGCTTAGACTCGGGATTTGAAGCTTTCTTT. Amino acids: CASSLDSGFEAFF.

The V call is TRBV28, the J call TRBJ1-5, with 9 bases matching TRBD1. The CDR3 loop spans 15 amino acids. V dropped 4 bases and J dropped 9; count of bases not matched to a gene: 10. Per the germline V gene, CDR1 is MDHEN and CDR2 is SYDVKM. CDR3 amino acids: CASSSGTGQTGPQHF. CDR3 DNA: TGTGCCAGCAGTTCCGGGACAGGGCAGACCGGGCCCCAGCATTTT. Full variable domain (outside the CDR3, taken from reference TRBV28 and TRBJ1-5): DVKVTQSSRYLVKRTGEKVFLECVQDMDHENMFWYRQDPGLGLRLIYFSYDVKMKEKGDIPEGYSVSREKKERFSLILESASTNQTSMYLCASSSGTGQTGPQHFGDGTRLSIL.

This clone appeared a few times. The CDR3 spells CASAKRHSWGGEQFF. The CDR3 DNA is TGTGCCAGCGCAAAGAGGCACTCCTGGGGGGGTGAGCAGTTCTTC. The chain recombines TRBV7-2 with TRBJ2-1; TRBD2 aligns across 7 bases. V shed 8 bases and J 9 bases; nucleotides not matched to a gene: 16. The CDR3 totals 15 residues. Looked up from germline, CDR1 is SGHTA and CDR2 is FQGNSA.